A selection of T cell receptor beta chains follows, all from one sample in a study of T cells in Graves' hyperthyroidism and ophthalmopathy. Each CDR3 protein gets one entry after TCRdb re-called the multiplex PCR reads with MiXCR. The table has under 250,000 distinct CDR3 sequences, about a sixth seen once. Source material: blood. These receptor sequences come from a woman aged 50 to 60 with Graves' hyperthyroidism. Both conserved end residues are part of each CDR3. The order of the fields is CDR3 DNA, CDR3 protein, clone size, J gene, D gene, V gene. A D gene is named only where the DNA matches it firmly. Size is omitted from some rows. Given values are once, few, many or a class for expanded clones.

DNA: TGTGCCAGCAGCCGGGGCACACAGGGAACCCAGTACTTC
CDR3: CASSRGTQGTQYF
size: many
J: TRBJ2-5
D: NA
V: TRBV7-2

DNA: TGTGCCAGCAGCCAAGATTTAGGCTCCAACACTGAAGCTTTCTTT
CDR3: CASSQDLGSNTEAFF
size: many
J: TRBJ1-1
D: NA
V: TRBV3-1

DNA: TGCAGTGCGGCTGAAGGTGCCCAGTACTTC
CDR3: CSAAEGAQYF
size: few
J: TRBJ2-5
D: NA
V: TRBV20-1

DNA: TGTGCCAGCAGTTCGACAGGGGGCACGAGCAATCAGCCCCAGCATTTT
CDR3: CASSSTGGTSNQPQHF
size: few
J: TRBJ1-5
D: TRBD1
V: TRBV12-3/TRBV12-4

DNA: TGTGCCAGCAGTGATCCAACCCTTTACAGTTCCGGGGAGCTGTTTTTT
CDR3: CASSDPTLYSSGELFF
size: NA
J: TRBJ2-2
D: NA
V: TRBV25-1

DNA: TGTGCCAGTAGTATCGGAGGCGGGAGCCCATACGAGCAGTACTTC
CDR3: CASSIGGGSPYEQYF
size: NA
J: TRBJ2-7
D: TRBD2
V: TRBV19

DNA: TGTGCCAGCAGTTACTCGAGCAGGCCCACAGATACGCAGTATTTT
CDR3: CASSYSSRPTDTQYF
size: NA
J: TRBJ2-3
D: NA
V: TRBV6-5

DNA: TGTGCCAGCAGTTATCCTCAGGGCTATGGCTACACCTTC
CDR3: CASSYPQGYGYTF
size: few
J: TRBJ1-2
D: NA
V: TRBV6-1

DNA: TGTGCCAGTAACTACAGGGATCTCATGAACACTGAAGCTTTCTTT
CDR3: CASNYRDLMNTEAFF
size: few
J: TRBJ1-1
D: NA
V: TRBV19

DNA: TGTGCCAGCAGCACGTCTACTAGGTACGAGCAGTACTTC
CDR3: CASSTSTRYEQYF
size: NA
J: TRBJ2-7
D: NA
V: TRBV7-2

DNA: TGTGCTTTTGCGGAGGGACAAGAGACCCAGTACTTC
CDR3: CAFAEGQETQYF
size: NA
J: TRBJ2-5
D: NA
V: TRBV30

DNA: TGTGCCAGCACCCAACCGGGACAGGGGGGGCAGCCCCAGCATTTT
CDR3: CASTQPGQGGQPQHF
size: many
J: TRBJ1-5
D: TRBD1
V: TRBV7-2

DNA: TGTGCCAGCAGCCTTAGTTCCTTTAGACTCCCCGGGGAGCTGTTTTTT
CDR3: CASSLSSFRLPGELFF
size: few
J: TRBJ2-2
D: NA
V: TRBV28

DNA: TGTGCCAGCAGCCAAGGGGGCGCGGGGACCTACGAGCAGTACTTC
CDR3: CASSQGGAGTYEQYF
size: many
J: TRBJ2-7
D: NA
V: TRBV14

DNA: TGTGCCATCAGTGAAGTGGGGGCCGCCACTGAAGCTTTCTTT
CDR3: CAISEVGAATEAFF
size: many
J: TRBJ1-1
D: NA
V: TRBV10-3

DNA: TGTGCCAGCAGCCTGGCCGGGACAGGGGGGCTCTACGAGCAGTACTTC
CDR3: CASSLAGTGGLYEQYF
size: many
J: TRBJ2-7
D: TRBD1
V: TRBV7-9

DNA: TGTGCCAGCAGCACTCCGGGACTAGCAGAACAAGAGACCCAGTACTTC
CDR3: CASSTPGLAEQETQYF
size: many
J: TRBJ2-5
D: TRBD2
V: TRBV11-2

DNA: TGTGCCAGCAGTAGGAGCATCACGGGGCCCCAGCATTTT
CDR3: CASSRSITGPQHF
size: many
J: TRBJ1-5
D: NA
V: TRBV27

DNA: TGTGCCAGCAGTTTATCGGGACTAGCGGGAGGTGAGCAGTTCTTC
CDR3: CASSLSGLAGGEQFF
size: many
J: TRBJ2-1
D: TRBD2
V: TRBV27

DNA: TGTGCCAGCAGCTTGGACAGGAGCTCCTATAATTCACCCCTCCACTTT
CDR3: CASSLDRSSYNSPLHF
size: NA
J: TRBJ1-6
D: NA
V: TRBV5-5

DNA: TGTGCCAGCAGCTTAAGAGGGGGCTTCGGTGACACTGAAGCTTTCTTT
CDR3: CASSLRGGFGDTEAFF
size: many
J: TRBJ1-1
D: TRBD1
V: TRBV7-3

DNA: TGCGCCAGCGGGGGGTCCACAGGAACCTCCTACGAGCAGTACTTC
CDR3: CASGGSTGTSYEQYF
size: NA
J: TRBJ2-7
D: NA
V: TRBV5-1

DNA: TGTGCCAGCAGTGAAAAGCTAATGGAGGGGAGTGAAAAACTGTTTTTT
CDR3: CASSEKLMEGSEKLFF
size: many
J: TRBJ1-4
D: NA
V: TRBV2